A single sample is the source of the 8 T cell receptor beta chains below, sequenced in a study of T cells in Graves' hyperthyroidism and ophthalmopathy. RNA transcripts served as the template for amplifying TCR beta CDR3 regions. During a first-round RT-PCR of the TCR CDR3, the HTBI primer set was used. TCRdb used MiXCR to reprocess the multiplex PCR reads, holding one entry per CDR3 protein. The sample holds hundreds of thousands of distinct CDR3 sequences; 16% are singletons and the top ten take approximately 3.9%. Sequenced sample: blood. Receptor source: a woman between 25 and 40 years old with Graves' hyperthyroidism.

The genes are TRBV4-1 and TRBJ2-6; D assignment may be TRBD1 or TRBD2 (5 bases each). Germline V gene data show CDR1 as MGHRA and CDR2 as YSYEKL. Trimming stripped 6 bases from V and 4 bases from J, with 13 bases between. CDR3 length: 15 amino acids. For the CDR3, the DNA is TGCGCCAGCAGTCCGGGGCTGAAAGGGGCCAACGTCCTGACTTTC. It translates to CASSPGLKGANVLTF.

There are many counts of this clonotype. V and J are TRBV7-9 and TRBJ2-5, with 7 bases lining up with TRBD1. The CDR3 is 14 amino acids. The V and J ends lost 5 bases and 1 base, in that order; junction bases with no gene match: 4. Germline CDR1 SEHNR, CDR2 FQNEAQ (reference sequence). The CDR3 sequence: CASSPTGRQETQYF. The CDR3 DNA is TGTGCCAGCAGCCCGACAGGGCGCCAAGAGACCCAGTACTTC.

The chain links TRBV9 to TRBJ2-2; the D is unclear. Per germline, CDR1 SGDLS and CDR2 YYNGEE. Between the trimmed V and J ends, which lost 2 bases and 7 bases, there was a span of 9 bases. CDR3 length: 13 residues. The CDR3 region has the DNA TGTGCCAGCAGCGTTACAGATCTCGGGGAGCTGTTTTTT. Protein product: CASSVTDLGELFF. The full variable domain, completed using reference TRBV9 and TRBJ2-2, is DSGVTQTPKHLITATGQRVTLRCSPRSGDLSVYWYQQSLDQGLQFLIQYYNGEERAKGNILERFSAQQFPDLHSELNLSSLELGDSALYFCASSVTDLGELFFGEGSRLTVL.

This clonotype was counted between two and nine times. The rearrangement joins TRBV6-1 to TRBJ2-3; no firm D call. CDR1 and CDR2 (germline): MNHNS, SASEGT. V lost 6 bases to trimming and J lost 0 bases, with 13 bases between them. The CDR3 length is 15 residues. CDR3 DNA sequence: TGTGCCAGCAGCCTGCAAGACGCTAGCACAGATACGCAGTATTTT. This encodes CASSLQDASTDTQYF.

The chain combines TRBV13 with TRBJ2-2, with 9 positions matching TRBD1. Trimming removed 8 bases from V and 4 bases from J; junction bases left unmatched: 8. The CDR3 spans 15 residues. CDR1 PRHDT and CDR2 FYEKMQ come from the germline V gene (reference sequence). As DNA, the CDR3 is TGTGCCAGCGGTTGGGGACAGGGAGGCACCGGGGAGCTGTTTTTT. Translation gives CASGWGQGGTGELFF.

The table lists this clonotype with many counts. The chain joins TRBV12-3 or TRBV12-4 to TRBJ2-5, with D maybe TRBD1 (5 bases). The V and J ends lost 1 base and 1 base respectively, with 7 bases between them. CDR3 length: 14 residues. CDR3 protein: CASSLGRVQETQYF. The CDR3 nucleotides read TGTGCCAGCAGTTTAGGCAGGGTCCAAGAGACCCAGTACTTC.

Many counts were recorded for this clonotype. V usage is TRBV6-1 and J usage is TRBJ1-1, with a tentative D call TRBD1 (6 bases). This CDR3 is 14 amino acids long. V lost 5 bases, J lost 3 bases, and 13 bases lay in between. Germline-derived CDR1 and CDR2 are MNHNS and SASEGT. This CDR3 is CASSLQGRDTEAFF. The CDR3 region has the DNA TGTGCCAGCAGTTTGCAGGGGAGGGACACTGAAGCTTTCTTT.

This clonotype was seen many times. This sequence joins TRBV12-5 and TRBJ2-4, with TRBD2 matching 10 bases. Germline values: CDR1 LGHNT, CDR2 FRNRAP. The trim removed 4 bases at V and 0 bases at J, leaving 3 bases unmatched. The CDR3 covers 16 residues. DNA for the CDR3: TGTGCTAGTGGTTGGACTAGCGGCCTAGCCAAAAACATTCAGTACTTC. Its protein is CASGWTSGLAKNIQYF.